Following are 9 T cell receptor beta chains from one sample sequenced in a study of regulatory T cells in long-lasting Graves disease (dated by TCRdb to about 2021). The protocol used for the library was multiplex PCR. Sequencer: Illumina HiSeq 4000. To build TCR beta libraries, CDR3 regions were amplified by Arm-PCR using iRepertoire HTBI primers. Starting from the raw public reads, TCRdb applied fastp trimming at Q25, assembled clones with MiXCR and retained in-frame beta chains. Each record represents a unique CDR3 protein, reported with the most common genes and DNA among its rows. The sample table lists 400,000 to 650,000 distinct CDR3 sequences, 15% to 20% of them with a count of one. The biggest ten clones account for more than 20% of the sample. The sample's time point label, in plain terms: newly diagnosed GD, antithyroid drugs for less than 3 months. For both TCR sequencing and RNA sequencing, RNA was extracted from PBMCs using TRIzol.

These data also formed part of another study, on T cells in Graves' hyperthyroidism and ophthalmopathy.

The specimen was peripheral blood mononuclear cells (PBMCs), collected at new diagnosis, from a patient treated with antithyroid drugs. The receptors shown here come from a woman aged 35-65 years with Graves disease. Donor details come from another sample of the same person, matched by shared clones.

Here the CDR3 reads CASSLQGEASPLHF. The DNA for the CDR3 is TGTGCCAGCAGCCTACAAGGAGAGGCTTCACCCCTCCACTTT. This chain joins TRBV6-1 and TRBJ1-6; D is undetermined. Trimming pared 6 bases from V and 9 bases from J, leaving 15 bases between. Looked up from germline, CDR1 is MNHNS and CDR2 is SASEGT. This CDR3 is 14 amino acids long.

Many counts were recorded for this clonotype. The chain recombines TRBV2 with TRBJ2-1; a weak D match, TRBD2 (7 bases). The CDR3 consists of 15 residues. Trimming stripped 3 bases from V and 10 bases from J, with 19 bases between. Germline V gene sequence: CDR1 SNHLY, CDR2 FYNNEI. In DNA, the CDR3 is TGTGCCAGCAGTGAGTCGGGGGGCTGGGGAAACGAGCAGTTCTTC. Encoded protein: CASSESGGWGNEQFF.

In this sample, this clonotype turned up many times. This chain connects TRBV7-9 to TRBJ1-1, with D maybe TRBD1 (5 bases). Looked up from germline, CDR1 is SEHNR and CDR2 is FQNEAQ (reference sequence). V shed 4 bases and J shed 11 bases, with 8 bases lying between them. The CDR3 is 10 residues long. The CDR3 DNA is TGTGCCAGCAGCTCCCGGGGGGCTTTCTTT. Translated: CASSSRGAFF.

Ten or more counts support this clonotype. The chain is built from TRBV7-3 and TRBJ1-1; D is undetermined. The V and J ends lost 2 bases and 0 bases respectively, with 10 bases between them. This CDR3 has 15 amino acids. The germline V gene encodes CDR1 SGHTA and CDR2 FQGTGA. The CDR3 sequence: CASSLGHNMNTEAFF. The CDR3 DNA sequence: TGTGCCAGCAGCTTAGGGCACAACATGAACACTGAAGCTTTCTTT.

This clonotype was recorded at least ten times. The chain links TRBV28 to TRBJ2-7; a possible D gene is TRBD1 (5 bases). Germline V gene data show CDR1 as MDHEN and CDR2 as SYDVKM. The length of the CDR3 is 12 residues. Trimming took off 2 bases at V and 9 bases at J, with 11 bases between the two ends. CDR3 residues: CASSLDRGVQYF. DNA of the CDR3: TGTGCCAGCAGTTTAGATAGGGGTGTGCAGTACTTC.

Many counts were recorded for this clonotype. The CDR3 DNA follows: TGCAGTGCTAGGGTGGACAGCATGAACACTGAAGCTTTCTTT. Amino acids: CSARVDSMNTEAFF. This chain uses TRBV20-1 with TRBJ1-1; D possibly corresponds to TRBD1 (6 bases). Germline V CDR1 and CDR2: DFQATT, SNEGSKA (reference sequence). Trimming removed 3 bases at V and 0 bases at J, with 11 bases between. The CDR3 length is 14 residues.

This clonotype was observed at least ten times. The CDR3 DNA is TGCAGTGCTCACAGGGGGCAGCAAGAGACCCAGTACTTC. It encodes CSAHRGQQETQYF. The gene calls are TRBV20-1 and TRBJ2-5; 9 bases map to TRBD1. V lost 5 bases and J lost 2; bases outside the gene matches: 3. From germline, CDR1 is DFQATT and CDR2 SNEGSKA (reference sequence). CDR3 length: 13 amino acids.

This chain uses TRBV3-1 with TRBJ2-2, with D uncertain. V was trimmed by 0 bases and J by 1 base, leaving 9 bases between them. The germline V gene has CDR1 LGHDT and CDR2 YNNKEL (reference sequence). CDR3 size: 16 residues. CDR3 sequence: CASSQDQGWNTGELFF. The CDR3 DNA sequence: TGTGCCAGCAGCCAAGATCAAGGATGGAACACCGGGGAGCTGTTTTTT.

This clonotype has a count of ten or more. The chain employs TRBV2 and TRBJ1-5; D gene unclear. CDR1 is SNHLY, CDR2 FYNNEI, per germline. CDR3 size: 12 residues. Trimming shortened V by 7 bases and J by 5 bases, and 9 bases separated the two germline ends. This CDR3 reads CASNGEYQPQHF. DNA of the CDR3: TGTGCCAGCAATGGTGAATATCAGCCCCAGCATTTT.